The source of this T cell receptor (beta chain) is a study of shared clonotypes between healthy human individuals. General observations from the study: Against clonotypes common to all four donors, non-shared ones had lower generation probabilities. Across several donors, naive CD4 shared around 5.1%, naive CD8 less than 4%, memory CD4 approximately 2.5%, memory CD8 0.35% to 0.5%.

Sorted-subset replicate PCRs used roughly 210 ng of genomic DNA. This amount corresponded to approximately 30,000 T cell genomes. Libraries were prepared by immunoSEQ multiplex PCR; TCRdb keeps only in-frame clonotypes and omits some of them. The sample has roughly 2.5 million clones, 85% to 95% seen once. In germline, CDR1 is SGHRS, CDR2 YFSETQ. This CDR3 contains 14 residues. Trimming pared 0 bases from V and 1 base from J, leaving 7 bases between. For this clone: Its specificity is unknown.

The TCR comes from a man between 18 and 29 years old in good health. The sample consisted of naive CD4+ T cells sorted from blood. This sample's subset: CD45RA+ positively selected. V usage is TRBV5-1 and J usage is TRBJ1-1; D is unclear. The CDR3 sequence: CASSLEWPNTEAFF. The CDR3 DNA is TGCGCCAGCAGCTTGGAATGGCCGAACACTGAAGCTTTCTTT.